Following are 24 T cell receptor beta chains from one sample sequenced in a study of blood T cells in healthy people across ages (dated by TCRdb to the mid-2010s). The method was 5' RACE. TCRdb records Illumina HiSeq 2500 as the sequencer. A second roughly 7 to 12 cycle PCR used a sample-barcoded 5' primer and a J-beta primer mix. The public reads were run again by TCRdb, first through fastp at Q25 and then through MiXCR, and only productive beta chains were kept. Each record represents a unique CDR3 protein, reported with the most common genes and DNA among its rows. For this sample the table gives about 1.8 million distinct CDR3 sequences, of which around 50% were detected only once. The top ten clones comprise over 2% of the sample. The sequenced sample consisted of blood. The receptors come from a middle-aged woman in good health.

The V gene is TRBV27, the J gene TRBJ1-1; D perhaps matches TRBD1 (5 bases). This CDR3 has 17 amino acids. CDR1 is MNHEY and CDR2 is SMNVEV in the germline V gene (reference sequence). V was clipped by 0 bases and J by 0 bases, with 14 bases between them. The CDR3, as DNA: TGTGCCAGCAGTTTATCAGGGACCCACCGAATGAACACTGAAGCTTTCTTT. It yields the protein CASSLSGTHRMNTEAFF.

CDR3 nucleotide sequence: TGCGCCAGCAGCCAGTTTCCGGACTCCTACGAGCAGTACTTC. It is translated as CASSQFPDSYEQYF. This chain joins TRBV4-3 and TRBJ2-7; D remains ambiguous. CDR1 is LGHNA and CDR2 is YSLEER in the germline V gene. V dropped 3 bases and J dropped 0 bases, with 9 bases sitting between them. This CDR3 spans 14 amino acids.

Remarks on this clonotype: A much larger clone sits a single nucleotide away, making a read error possible. The rearrangement links TRBV10-3 to TRBJ2-7; D gene ambiguous. Trimming stripped 3 bases from V and 0 bases from J, with 3 bases between. Germline V gives CDR1 ENHRY, CDR2 SYGVKD. The CDR3 runs 12 residues. The CDR3 is CAISDCSYEQYF. The CDR3 DNA reads as TGTGCCATCAGTGACTGCTCCTACGAGCAGTACTTC.

The chain combines TRBV5-5 with TRBJ2-3, with D possibly TRBD2 on 5 matching bases. V shed 4 bases and J shed 9 bases, with 27 bases lying between them. This CDR3 has 17 amino acids. CDR1 and CDR2 (germline): SGHKS, YYEKEE (reference sequence). The CDR3 loop is CASSIYAGSSSSGTQYF. The CDR3 bases are TGTGCCAGCAGCATCTACGCCGGGTCTTCTTCCAGCGGAACGCAGTATTTT.

The V and J genes are TRBV27 and TRBJ2-7; D might be TRBD1 or TRBD2, each matching 7 bases. The CDR3 totals 14 residues. Trimming shortened V by 6 bases and J by 4 bases, and 16 bases separated the two germline ends. Germline V gives CDR1 MNHEY, CDR2 SMNVEV (reference sequence). Here the CDR3 reads CASSDRAGAYEQYF. Here the CDR3 DNA reads TGTGCCAGCAGCGACAGGGCGGGGGCATACGAGCAGTACTTC.

The rearrangement uses TRBV20-1 and TRBJ2-3, with TRBD1 matching 7 bases. V trimming: 4 bases; J trimming: 2 bases; junction bases outside the gene matches: 9. The CDR3 loop spans 15 amino acids. CDR1 and CDR2 (germline): DFQATT, SNEGSKA (reference sequence). Here the CDR3 reads CSATDRAHHTDTQYF. The CDR3 DNA reads TGCAGTGCTACCGACAGGGCCCATCACACAGATACGCAGTATTTT.

The rearrangement uses TRBV29-1 and TRBJ2-1, with D possibly matching TRBD1 (5 bases). CDR1 and CDR2 (germline): SQVTM, ANQGSEA. The CDR3 contains 14 residues. Trimming cost V 3 bases and J 8 bases, with 17 bases left between them. CDR3 DNA: TGCAGCGTTGATCCCCAGGGAAGTACGGATGAGCAGTTCTTC. It translates to CSVDPQGSTDEQFF.

J is TRBJ2-7 and V is TRBV28, with a tentative D call TRBD2 (5 bases). Germline V CDR1 and CDR2: MDHEN, SYDVKM. V lost 1 base and J lost 9, with 19 bases in between. The CDR3 totals 15 residues. The CDR3 loop is CASSLLRVILEGQYF. The CDR3, as DNA: TGTGCCAGCAGTTTATTGCGGGTAATACTTGAGGGGCAGTACTTC.

This clonotype was counted only a few times. V and J are TRBV2 and TRBJ2-7, with no clear D. Germline V lookup: CDR1 SNHLY, CDR2 FYNNEI. This CDR3 is 17 amino acids long. Trimming took off 2 bases at V and 3 bases at J, with 20 bases between the two ends. Here the CDR3 DNA reads TGTGCCAGCAGTGAATCCTCCCTACAACGGGTCCACTACGAGCAGTACTTC. The encoded protein is CASSESSLQRVHYEQYF. Supplemented by reference TRBV2 and TRBJ2-7, the full variable domain reads EPEVTQTPSHQVTQMGQEVILRCVPISNHLYFYWYRQILGQKVEFLVSFYNNEISEKSEIFDDQFSVERPDGSNFTLKIRSTKLEDSAMYFCASSESSLQRVHYEQYFGPGTRLTVT.

This clonotype appeared a few times. This chain connects TRBV20-1 to TRBJ2-5, with a possible D match to TRBD2 (6 bases). CDR1 and CDR2 (germline): DFQATT, SNEGSKA (reference sequence). Trimming removed 6 bases from V and 3 bases from J, with 17 bases in between. The CDR3 consists of 14 residues. Here the CDR3 reads CSARDLRPEETQYF. The DNA for the CDR3 is TGCAGTGCCAGGGACTTAAGACCCGAAGAGACCCAGTACTTC.

This clonotype has ten or more counts. Its ends do not fully match the called genes, so a read error is possible. This sequence joins TRBV18 and TRBJ2-6; unclear D gene. This CDR3 spans 13 amino acids. Per the germline V gene, CDR1 is KGHSH and CDR2 is LQKENI. The chain's CDR3 is CASSQPGANVLTF. The CDR3 nucleotides read TGCGCCAGCAGCCAACCTGGGGCCAACGTCCTGACTTTC.

CDR3: CASSPHRVEFNEQFF. As DNA, the CDR3 is TGTGCCAGCAGTCCTCACAGGGTGGAATTTAATGAGCAGTTCTTC. The genes are TRBV28 and TRBJ2-1; a possible D gene is TRBD1 (6 bases). CDR3 length: 15 residues. Per germline, CDR1 MDHEN and CDR2 SYDVKM. Deletions cut 5 bases from V and 7 bases from J, with 18 bases between.

The sample holds a few counts of this clonotype. V usage is TRBV13 and J usage is TRBJ1-2; possible D gene TRBD1, 6 bases. Trimming shortened V by 11 bases and J by 7 bases, and 17 bases separated the two germline ends. Germline lookup yields CDR1 PRHDT and CDR2 FYEKMQ (reference sequence). The CDR3 has 12 amino acids. The DNA for the CDR3 is TGTGCCTGTGGGTCCGGGGGCATTGGCTACACCTTC. It is translated as CACGSGGIGYTF.

The rearrangement uses TRBV15 and TRBJ1-2, with D perhaps TRBD1 (5 bases). Germline V gene sequence: CDR1 LNHNV, CDR2 YYDKDF (reference sequence). This CDR3 region has 14 residues. V gave up 3 bases and J gave up 2 bases, with 10 bases separating them. The DNA for the CDR3 is TGTGCCACCAGCAGCGACGGGGCGAACTATGGCTACACCTTC. It codes for CATSSDGANYGYTF.

A single count supports this clonotype. This rearrangement joins TRBV20-1 to TRBJ1-5, with 10 bases lining up with TRBD1. The junction had 4 bases not matched to a gene; V was cut back by 3 bases and J by 5 bases. CDR1 and CDR2 from the germline V gene are DFQATT and SNEGSKA (reference sequence). This CDR3 has 14 residues. CDR3 residues: CSASGTGAHQPQHF. For the CDR3, the DNA is TGCAGTGCTAGTGGGACAGGGGCGCATCAGCCCCAGCATTTT.

This clonotype was counted a few times. This rearrangement joins TRBV7-9 to TRBJ2-1; D may correspond to TRBD1 or TRBD2 (5 bases each). V was cut by 5 bases and J by 7 bases, with 18 bases left in between. CDR3 length: 15 residues. CDR1 is SEHNR, CDR2 FQNEAQ, per germline (reference sequence). The CDR3 DNA reads TGTGCCAGCAGCCCGGTCGCTGGGGGAAGTAATGAGCAGTTCTTC. Amino acid sequence: CASSPVAGGSNEQFF.

This clonotype was observed a few times. The rearrangement joins TRBV20-1 to TRBJ1-6; no firm D call. Trimming pared 2 bases from V and 7 bases from J, leaving 12 bases between. The CDR3 runs 14 residues. Germline CDR1 reads DFQATT; CDR2 reads SNEGSKA (reference sequence). CDR3 bases: TGCAGTGCTAGATTCCGGGCTAGGAATTCACCCCTCCACTTT. Its translation is CSARFRARNSPLHF.

The rearrangement uses TRBV13 and TRBJ2-4; D remains ambiguous. The CDR3 consists of 16 residues. The V end was cut by 1 base, the J end by 0 bases, with 10 bases between. Per the germline V gene, CDR1 is PRHDT and CDR2 is FYEKMQ (reference sequence). CDR3 sequence reads: CASSLERAPAKNIQYF. The CDR3 coding sequence is TGTGCCAGCAGCTTAGAAAGAGCACCAGCCAAAAACATTCAGTACTTC.

This chain connects TRBV12-3 or TRBV12-4 to TRBJ2-1, with D possibly TRBD2 on 6 matching bases. The CDR3 extends over 13 amino acids. V lost 8 bases, J lost 7 bases, and 15 bases lay in between. CDR3 sequence (DNA): TGTGCCAGCCGACCCCAGGCGGGGAATGAGCAGTTCTTC. Its protein is CASRPQAGNEQFF.

The chain joins TRBV6-2 or TRBV6-3 to TRBJ2-5; 8 nucleotides agree with TRBD2. The V segment lost 3 bases and the J segment 4 bases; nucleotides outside the gene matches: 19. Germline values: CDR1 MNHEY, CDR2 SVGEGT. This CDR3 is built from 19 residues. CDR3 sequence reads: CASSYVFGSGGLSSETQYF. DNA of the CDR3: TGTGCCAGCAGTTATGTTTTCGGAAGCGGGGGCCTATCCTCAGAGACCCAGTACTTC.

The CDR3 DNA is TGTGCCAGCAGCAAAAAACAGGGTAACACAGATACGCAGTATTTT. This codes for CASSKKQGNTDTQYF. The gene calls are TRBV7-9 and TRBJ2-3; a possible D gene is TRBD1 (6 bases). The CDR3 runs to 15 residues. Germline values: CDR1 SEHNR, CDR2 FQNEAQ (reference sequence). Deletions cut 5 bases from V and 2 bases from J, with 14 bases between.

The J gene is TRBJ2-7, the V gene TRBV5-1; D possibly uses TRBD1 or TRBD2 (6 bases each). Germline-derived CDR1 and CDR2 are SGHRS and YFSETQ. The V end lost 5 bases, the J end lost 0 bases, and 12 bases lay between the germline ends. There are 14 residues in the CDR3. The CDR3 nucleotides are TGCGCCAGCAGAAACAAGGGGGGCTCCTACGAGCAGTACTTC. It codes for CASRNKGGSYEQYF.

This clonotype was recorded at least ten times. The V call is TRBV4-2, the J call TRBJ2-7; 8 bases are a match to TRBD1. After removal of 0 bases from V and 3 bases from J, the junction contained 4 bases not matched to a gene. This CDR3 contains 15 residues. In germline, CDR1 is LGHNA, CDR2 YNFKEQ. The CDR3 coding sequence is TGTGCCAGCAGCCAAGAGGGACAGGCCCTCTACGAGCAGTACTTC. It translates to CASSQEGQALYEQYF.

In its sample, this clonotype was seen many times. J is TRBJ1-6 and V is TRBV7-2; weak D call: TRBD1 (6 bases). V lost 5 bases to trimming and J lost 7 bases, with 15 bases between them. The length of the CDR3 is 15 residues. Germline lookup yields CDR1 SGHTA and CDR2 FQGNSA. Here the CDR3 DNA reads TGTGCCAGCAGCCGGACCGGGGGCGGAAATTCACCCCTCCACTTT. Translating gives CASSRTGGGNSPLHF.